This T cell receptor (beta chain) was identified in a study of a mutant IDH1 vaccine in newly diagnosed glioma. For the study at large: The study started vaccination 4-6 weeks after radiotherapy alone, or with temozolomide cycles. Treated individuals were about 62% male and 37.5% female, averaging roughly 39 years of age. It was radiotherapy, temozolomide, or both that patients received previously, with most receiving both.

For this clone: Its specificity is unknown.

The time point is: week 11, during vaccination. Topical imiquimod was applied with each vaccine dose, which held 300 ug of mutant IDH1 20-mer peptide. Donors had new WHO grade 3 or 4 IDH1-mutant, ATRX-lost astrocytomas. Clones were read by immunoSEQ multiplex PCR, and TCRdb kept only the in-frame ones, dropping some. The sample contains tens of thousands of clones, 70% to 85% of which appear only once. This receptor was identified in a woman between 50 and 59 years old with glioma. The sample here was PBMCs, taken from a glioma patient whose treatment included an IDH1 peptide vaccine.

The CDR3 sequence: CASRFQGGTEAFF. The DNA for the CDR3 is TGTGCCAGCAGGTTCCAGGGAGGCACTGAAGCTTTCTTT. This rearrangement joins TRBV27 to TRBJ1-1; D is perhaps TRBD1 (5 bases). The CDR3 loop spans 13 amino acids. Germline CDR1 is MNHEY and CDR2 is SMNVEV (reference sequence). V lost 6 bases and J 4 bases, leaving 12 bases between the germline ends.